The sequence of this T cell receptor beta chain was determined in a study of blood T cell repertoires in COVID-19. The Seattle patients joined while their infection was active and were tracked longitudinally afterward. V was clipped by 6 bases and J by 3 bases, with 12 bases between them. This CDR3 contains 13 residues. Germline-derived CDR1 and CDR2 are SGHNT and YYREEE (reference sequence). Measured with immunoSEQ multiplex PCR; TCRdb has only the in-frame clones, and not every one. The sample lists hundreds of thousands of clones; about 83% were seen once. Source material: peripheral blood. The chain couples TRBV5-4 to TRBJ1-2, with unresolved D. The clonotype originates from a woman aged 25 to 45 with COVID-19, enrolled during active disease. In nucleotides, the CDR3 is TGTGCCAGCACGAAACGAGTGGACTATGGCTACACCTTC. This translates into CASTKRVDYGYTF.